Listed below are T cell receptor beta chains from one sample, sequenced in a study of T-cell memory formation after mild COVID-19. TCRdb redid the calling of the 5' RACE reads with MiXCR, one entry per CDR3 protein. The sample carries 250,000 to 350,000 distinct CDR3 sequences, 15% to 20% recorded once. The sample consisted of PBMCs or a T cell subset sorted from them (not recorded which). These TCRs come from a man between 18 and 35 years old who had mild COVID-19 (a few samples of this study predate the infection). Cell type and time point are not known. CDR3s include the opening cysteine and the closing phenylalanine or tryptophan. A D gene is named only where the DNA matches it firmly. Size is stated for part of the rows, as once, few or many counts, or as a class when the clone is expanded.

CDR3nt: TGTGCCAGCAGTGAATGGGAGAATCAGCCCCAGCATTTT; CDR3aa: CASSEWENQPQHF; d_gene: .; v_gene: TRBV6-5; j_gene: TRBJ1-5; len: 13; abundance: .
CDR3nt: TGTGCCAGCAAGCCCCAGGGGCGCCTCATTCAGCCCCAGCATTTT; CDR3aa: CASKPQGRLIQPQHF; d_gene: .; v_gene: TRBV6-5; j_gene: TRBJ1-5; len: 15; abundance: few
CDR3nt: TGTGCCAGCAGTTATGGCCAGTGGACTGATACGCAGTATTTT; CDR3aa: CASSYGQWTDTQYF; d_gene: .; v_gene: TRBV6-5; j_gene: TRBJ2-3; len: 14; abundance: few
CDR3nt: TGCGCCAGCAGCCAGAACAAGAACACTGAAGCTTTCTTT; CDR3aa: CASSQNKNTEAFF; d_gene: .; v_gene: TRBV4-1; j_gene: TRBJ1-1; len: 13; abundance: .
CDR3nt: TGTGCCAGCAGTTACCGGCAGGGGGTCTATGGCTACACCTTC; CDR3aa: CASSYRQGVYGYTF; d_gene: TRBD1; v_gene: TRBV6-5; j_gene: TRBJ1-2; len: 14; abundance: .
CDR3nt: TGCGCCAGCAGCTCGTCGGGGGGGCGCATAGAGACCCAGTACTTC; CDR3aa: CASSSSGGRIETQYF; d_gene: TRBD2; v_gene: TRBV5-1; j_gene: TRBJ2-5; len: 15; abundance: .
CDR3nt: TGTGCCAGCAGATACGGGACTTCTAACAATCAGCCCCAGCATTTT; CDR3aa: CASRYGTSNNQPQHF; d_gene: .; v_gene: TRBV12-3/TRBV12-4; j_gene: TRBJ1-5; len: 15; abundance: .
CDR3nt: TGTGCCAGCAGGAAACAGGGTTTCAGAGCTTTCTTT; CDR3aa: CASRKQGFRAFF; d_gene: .; v_gene: TRBV7-9; j_gene: TRBJ1-1; len: 12; abundance: few
CDR3nt: TGTGCCAGCAGCCAACTACTAGCGGCGTTCTACAATGAGCAGTTCTTC; CDR3aa: CASSQLLAAFYNEQFF; d_gene: TRBD2; v_gene: TRBV7-9; j_gene: TRBJ2-1; len: 16; abundance: .
CDR3nt: TGTGCCAGCAGCCAAGATCTTGCGGGGGGGCCTAGCACAGATACGCAGTATTTT; CDR3aa: CASSQDLAGGPSTDTQYF; d_gene: TRBD2; v_gene: TRBV4-2; j_gene: TRBJ2-3; len: 18; abundance: .
CDR3nt: TGCGCCAGCAGCTTGGGAGGGACTAGCTCCTACGAGCAGTACTTC; CDR3aa: CASSLGGTSSYEQYF; d_gene: TRBD2; v_gene: TRBV5-1; j_gene: TRBJ2-7; len: 15; abundance: many
CDR3nt: TGTGCCAGCAGCGAGCAGGCGGGGGCTGGCTACACCTTC; CDR3aa: CASSEQAGAGYTF; d_gene: .; v_gene: TRBV4-2; j_gene: TRBJ1-2; len: 13; abundance: .
CDR3nt: TGTGCCAGCAGTCCGGAACTTACAGATACGCAGTATTTT; CDR3aa: CASSPELTDTQYF; d_gene: .; v_gene: TRBV9; j_gene: TRBJ2-3; len: 13; abundance: few
CDR3nt: TGTGCCAGCACTGACATCCCAGATACGCAGTATTTT; CDR3aa: CASTDIPDTQYF; d_gene: .; v_gene: TRBV7-3; j_gene: TRBJ2-3; len: 12; abundance: few
CDR3nt: TGTGCCAGCTCACCACGGCAGGCGGAGGGCTACACCTTC; CDR3aa: CASSPRQAEGYTF; d_gene: .; v_gene: TRBV18; j_gene: TRBJ1-2; len: 13; abundance: .
CDR3nt: TGTGCCAGCAGTTTCGAAAGTCGTGCAGGAGGCTATGGCTACACCTTC; CDR3aa: CASSFESRAGGYGYTF; d_gene: .; v_gene: TRBV27; j_gene: TRBJ1-2; len: 16; abundance: few
CDR3nt: TGTGCCATCAGACGTGACGACCTCTACACTGAAGCTTTCTTT; CDR3aa: CAIRRDDLYTEAFF; d_gene: .; v_gene: TRBV10-3; j_gene: TRBJ1-1; len: 14; abundance: many
CDR3nt: TGTGCCAGCAGGCCACGGAGCATTGGCACTGAAGCTTTCTTT; CDR3aa: CASRPRSIGTEAFF; d_gene: .; v_gene: TRBV2; j_gene: TRBJ1-1; len: 14; abundance: .
CDR3nt: TGTGCCAGCACGGTCACAGATACGCAGTATTTT; CDR3aa: CASTVTDTQYF; d_gene: .; v_gene: TRBV12-3/TRBV12-4; j_gene: TRBJ2-3; len: 11; abundance: .
CDR3nt: TGCGACAGCAGCCCATGGGGGGGGAATAATTCACCCCTCCACTTT; CDR3aa: CDSSPWGGNNSPLHF; d_gene: .; v_gene: TRBV4-1; j_gene: TRBJ1-6; len: 15; abundance: .
CDR3nt: TGTGCCAGCAGCCGCTTCAAAACAGGGGGCAATGAGCAGTTCTTC; CDR3aa: CASSRFKTGGNEQFF; d_gene: TRBD1; v_gene: TRBV16; j_gene: TRBJ2-1; len: 15; abundance: .
CDR3nt: TGTGCCAGCAGTTACTCGTTGGGGATCTATGGCTACACCTTC; CDR3aa: CASSYSLGIYGYTF; d_gene: .; v_gene: TRBV6-5; j_gene: TRBJ1-2; len: 14; abundance: few
CDR3nt: TGCGCCAGCAGCCAGTTTGGGGGACAGGGGGGGAACACTGAAGCTTTCTTT; CDR3aa: CASSQFGGQGGNTEAFF; d_gene: TRBD1; v_gene: TRBV4-1; j_gene: TRBJ1-1; len: 17; abundance: .
CDR3nt: TGTGCCAGCAGCTTATCCACAGGTATTTCCTACGAGCAGTACTTC; CDR3aa: CASSLSTGISYEQYF; d_gene: .; v_gene: TRBV7-6; j_gene: TRBJ2-7; len: 15; abundance: .
CDR3nt: TGTGCCAGCAGTGCCGGGGGGGCCTGGTACCAAGAGACCCAGTACTTC; CDR3aa: CASSAGGAWYQETQYF; d_gene: TRBD2; v_gene: TRBV5-4; j_gene: TRBJ2-5; len: 16; abundance: few
CDR3nt: TGTGCCAGTAGTATCGGGACAGGGGGTTCCTACGAGCAGTACTTC; CDR3aa: CASSIGTGGSYEQYF; d_gene: TRBD1; v_gene: TRBV19; j_gene: TRBJ2-7; len: 15; abundance: few
CDR3nt: TGTGCCAGCAGCTCTGACAGGGCCATGGCCTACGAGCAGTACTTC; CDR3aa: CASSSDRAMAYEQYF; d_gene: TRBD1; v_gene: TRBV7-2; j_gene: TRBJ2-7; len: 15; abundance: .
CDR3nt: TGCGCCAGCAGCCAAGAATCGCCGGGCTACTCCTATAATTCACCCCTCCACTTT; CDR3aa: CASSQESPGYSYNSPLHF; d_gene: .; v_gene: TRBV4-1; j_gene: TRBJ1-6; len: 18; abundance: .
CDR3nt: TGTGCCAGCAGCCCAAACGGGGTACTTGGTGGCTACACCTTC; CDR3aa: CASSPNGVLGGYTF; d_gene: .; v_gene: TRBV7-2; j_gene: TRBJ1-2; len: 14; abundance: .
CDR3nt: TGTGCCAGCAGCTCAGGGGGGCTCTACGAGCAGTACTTC; CDR3aa: CASSSGGLYEQYF; d_gene: .; v_gene: TRBV7-2; j_gene: TRBJ2-7; len: 13; abundance: many
CDR3nt: TGTGCCATCAGTGAGTGGGAGGGCTCCTACGAGCAGTACTTC; CDR3aa: CAISEWEGSYEQYF; d_gene: TRBD2; v_gene: TRBV10-3; j_gene: TRBJ2-7; len: 14; abundance: few
CDR3nt: TGTGCCAGCAGCCCATTTTCGGGGGTGGAGACCCAGTACTTC; CDR3aa: CASSPFSGVETQYF; d_gene: .; v_gene: TRBV9; j_gene: TRBJ2-5; len: 14; abundance: few
CDR3nt: TGTGCCAGCAGTTTCTATAGCGGGGGTCCCCACAATGAGCAGTTCTTC; CDR3aa: CASSFYSGGPHNEQFF; d_gene: TRBD2; v_gene: TRBV6-5; j_gene: TRBJ2-1; len: 16; abundance: .
CDR3nt: TGTGCCAGCAGCTTAGTTGGCAGGACCAACTATGGCTACACCTTC; CDR3aa: CASSLVGRTNYGYTF; d_gene: .; v_gene: TRBV7-9; j_gene: TRBJ1-2; len: 15; abundance: .
CDR3nt: TGTGCCAGCTCACCGGGGCCCCCGGCCGGAGATACGCAGTATTTT; CDR3aa: CASSPGPPAGDTQYF; d_gene: .; v_gene: TRBV18; j_gene: TRBJ2-3; len: 15; abundance: .
CDR3nt: TGTGCCAGCAGCTCCACTCGGGGGGCGCTTACCTATGGCTACACCTTC; CDR3aa: CASSSTRGALTYGYTF; d_gene: .; v_gene: TRBV7-2; j_gene: TRBJ1-2; len: 16; abundance: .
CDR3nt: TGTGCCAGCAGCCTGTCGGGAAATACGCAGTATTTT; CDR3aa: CASSLSGNTQYF; d_gene: .; v_gene: TRBV11-3; j_gene: TRBJ2-3; len: 12; abundance: .
CDR3nt: TGTGCCAGCAGCCAAGAAGGGGCGGGGATTGAAGATACGCAGTATTTT; CDR3aa: CASSQEGAGIEDTQYF; d_gene: .; v_gene: TRBV4-2; j_gene: TRBJ2-3; len: 16; abundance: .
CDR3nt: TGCGCCAGCAGCTTCGAAGGAGGAGGGGATTCACCCCTCCACTTT; CDR3aa: CASSFEGGGDSPLHF; d_gene: .; v_gene: TRBV5-1; j_gene: TRBJ1-6; len: 15; abundance: many
CDR3nt: TGTGCCACCAGCAGAGGCATGGGACAGTTTAATGAGCAGTTCTTC; CDR3aa: CATSRGMGQFNEQFF; d_gene: TRBD1; v_gene: TRBV15; j_gene: TRBJ2-1; len: 15; abundance: few
CDR3nt: TGCAGCGTTGAACGCGAATATCCGACAGTGCAAGAGACCCAGTACTTC; CDR3aa: CSVEREYPTVQETQYF; d_gene: .; v_gene: TRBV29-1; j_gene: TRBJ2-5; len: 16; abundance: .
CDR3nt: TGTGCCAGCAGCTCGACAGCGGCCGGGGAGCTGTTTTTT; CDR3aa: CASSSTAAGELFF; d_gene: .; v_gene: TRBV7-3; j_gene: TRBJ2-2; len: 13; abundance: .
CDR3nt: TGTGCCAGCACGGGGGTGCAAGAGACCCAGTACTTC; CDR3aa: CASTGVQETQYF; d_gene: .; v_gene: TRBV6-6; j_gene: TRBJ2-5; len: 12; abundance: few
CDR3nt: TGCGCCAGCAGGCTTGACCGGGACAGGGTCTATGGCTACACCTTC; CDR3aa: CASRLDRDRVYGYTF; d_gene: TRBD1; v_gene: TRBV4-3; j_gene: TRBJ1-2; len: 15; abundance: few
CDR3nt: TGTGCCAGCAGAGGAGGTTTTGGGCTCACCGGGGAGCTGTTTTTT; CDR3aa: CASRGGFGLTGELFF; d_gene: .; v_gene: TRBV12-3/TRBV12-4; j_gene: TRBJ2-2; len: 15; abundance: few
CDR3nt: TGCGCCAGCAGCCACAAGGCAGGCCAAGAGACCCAGTACTTC; CDR3aa: CASSHKAGQETQYF; d_gene: .; v_gene: TRBV4-1; j_gene: TRBJ2-5; len: 14; abundance: few
CDR3nt: TGCGCCAGCAGTCACCTGGACCGGAGGGGCAATCAGCCCCAGCATTTT; CDR3aa: CASSHLDRRGNQPQHF; d_gene: .; v_gene: TRBV23-1; j_gene: TRBJ1-5; len: 16; abundance: many
CDR3nt: TGCGCCAGCAGCTTGTATAGCGGGGAAGGGGGAAATGAGCAGTTCTTC; CDR3aa: CASSLYSGEGGNEQFF; d_gene: TRBD2; v_gene: TRBV5-1; j_gene: TRBJ2-1; len: 16; abundance: medium-sized
CDR3nt: TGCAGTGCCCCCAGGGGAGGCGTCACAGATACGCAGTATTTT; CDR3aa: CSAPRGGVTDTQYF; d_gene: .; v_gene: TRBV20-1; j_gene: TRBJ2-3; len: 14; abundance: .
CDR3nt: TGTGCCAGCAGTAGACAGGCCGATCATTCACCCCTCCACTTT; CDR3aa: CASSRQADHSPLHF; d_gene: .; v_gene: TRBV12-3/TRBV12-4; j_gene: TRBJ1-6; len: 14; abundance: .
CDR3nt: TGTGCCACCAGCAGGGACTCCCTGACCTCCTACGAGCAGTACTTC; CDR3aa: CATSRDSLTSYEQYF; d_gene: .; v_gene: TRBV15; j_gene: TRBJ2-7; len: 15; abundance: medium-sized
CDR3nt: TGCGCCAGCAGCCAGGACCGAGCGGCAACTAATGAAAAACTGTTTTTT; CDR3aa: CASSQDRAATNEKLFF; d_gene: .; v_gene: TRBV4-3; j_gene: TRBJ1-4; len: 16; abundance: many